This T cell receptor beta chain was captured in a study of blood T cell repertoires in COVID-19. Between the trimmed V and J ends, which lost 1 base and 4 bases, there was a span of 17 bases. This CDR3 contains 16 residues. CDR1 is SGHRS, CDR2 YFSETQ, per germline. Profiled with immunoSEQ multiplex PCR; TCRdb holds only in-frame clones, not every one. The sample carries about 150,000 clones, 75% to 90% recorded once. This TCR was sampled from a man between 18 and 35 years old with COVID-19, enrolled during active disease. The sequenced sample consisted of peripheral blood. The gene calls are TRBV5-1 and TRBJ1-1; the D gene is possibly TRBD1 (5 bases). The CDR3 DNA reads as TGCGCCAGCAGCTTGAAGAAGGACAACCTGGGCACTGAAGCTTTCTTT. Its protein is CASSLKKDNLGTEAFF.